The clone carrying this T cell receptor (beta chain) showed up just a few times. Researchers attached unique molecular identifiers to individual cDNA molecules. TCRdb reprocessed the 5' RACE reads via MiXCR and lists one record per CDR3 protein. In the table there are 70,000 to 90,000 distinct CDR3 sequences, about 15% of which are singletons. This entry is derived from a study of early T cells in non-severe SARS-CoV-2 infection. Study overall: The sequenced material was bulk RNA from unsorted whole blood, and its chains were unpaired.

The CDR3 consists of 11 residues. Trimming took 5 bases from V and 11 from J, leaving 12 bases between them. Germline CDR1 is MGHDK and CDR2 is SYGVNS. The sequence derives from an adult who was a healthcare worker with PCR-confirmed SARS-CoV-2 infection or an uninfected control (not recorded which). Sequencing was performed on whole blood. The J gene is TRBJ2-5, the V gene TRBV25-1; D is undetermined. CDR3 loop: CASSPQNEQYF. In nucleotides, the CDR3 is TGTGCCAGCAGTCCCCAAAATGAGCAGTACTTC.